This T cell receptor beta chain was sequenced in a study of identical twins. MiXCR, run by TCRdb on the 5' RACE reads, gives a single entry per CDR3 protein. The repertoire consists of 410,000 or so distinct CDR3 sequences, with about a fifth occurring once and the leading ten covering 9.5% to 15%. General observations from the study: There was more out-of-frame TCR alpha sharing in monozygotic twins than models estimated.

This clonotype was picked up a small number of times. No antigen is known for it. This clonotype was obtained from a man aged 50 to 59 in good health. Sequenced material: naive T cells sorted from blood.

CDR3 loop: CASSRDLTYEQYF. The CDR3 DNA follows: TGTGCCAGCAGCCGCGACCTTACCTACGAGCAGTACTTC. The chain employs TRBV7-9 and TRBJ2-7; no definite D call. V lost 5 bases and J 2 bases, leaving 10 bases between the germline ends. The CDR3 has 13 residues. Looked up from germline, CDR1 is SEHNR and CDR2 is FQNEAQ (reference sequence).